These T cell receptor beta chains were read from a single sample in a study of shared clonotypes between healthy human individuals. TCRdb's copy holds only in-frame clones and misses some; the assay was immunoSEQ multiplex PCR. The table lists 2 million or so clones, less than 95% of them singletons. Sequencing was performed on naive CD8+ T cells sorted from blood. These TCRs come from a man between 18 and 29 years old in good health. CDR3s include the opening cysteine and the closing phenylalanine or tryptophan. The D gene is left open where the match is weak. A row's size may be missing; if present it is once, few, many or a size class.

DNA	CDR3	size	V	D	length	J
TGTGCCATCAGTGAGTCAGGGAACGAATGGGGCTACACCTTC	CAISESGNEWGYTF	few	TRBV10-3	NA	14	TRBJ1-2
TGCGCCAGCAGCCAAGAACTAGCGGGAGTAGGGGAGCAGTTCTTC	CASSQELAGVGEQFF	NA	TRBV4-1	TRBD2	15	TRBJ2-1
TGCGCCAGCAGCCAAGGCTTGAGTACGCAGTATTTT	CASSQGLSTQYF	NA	TRBV4-1	NA	12	TRBJ2-3
TGTGCCAGCAGTCACATCTCTGGAAACACCATATATTTT	CASSHISGNTIYF	NA	TRBV5-4	NA	13	TRBJ1-3
TGTGCCAGCAGTGAAATAGTTTGGGGGGCGGGTCAGCCCCAGCATTTT	CASSEIVWGAGQPQHF	NA	TRBV6-1	NA	16	TRBJ1-5
TGTGCCAGCAGCATCACGGGCCTTGTCAATGAGCAGTTCTTC	CASSITGLVNEQFF	NA	TRBV6-6	NA	14	TRBJ2-1
TGTGCCAGCAGTTTACCCCGGGACACCCTCTACGAGCAGTACTTC	CASSLPRDTLYEQYF	NA	TRBV27	NA	15	TRBJ2-7
TGTGCCAGCAGCTTCGGGATTGGGGTGATTGCTAGCAATCAGCCCCAGCATTTT	CASSFGIGVIASNQPQHF	NA	TRBV5-8	NA	18	TRBJ1-5
TGTGCCAGCAGCCCGGGACATGGGAATGAGCAGTTCTTC	CASSPGHGNEQFF	NA	TRBV13	NA	13	TRBJ2-1
TGCAGCACCTTTGGTCAGGGGATAGGAGAGACCCAGTACTTC	CSTFGQGIGETQYF	NA	TRBV29-1	NA	14	TRBJ2-5
TGCGCCAGCAGCCAAGGGCTCAACACCGGGGAGCTGTTTTTT	CASSQGLNTGELFF	NA	TRBV4-1	NA	14	TRBJ2-2
TGCAGTGCTATTTACGCTGAGCAGTTCTTC	CSAIYAEQFF	NA	TRBV20-1	NA	10	TRBJ2-1
TGTGCCAGCAGTTTAGAAGGGACCCCTGGAAACACCATATATTTT	CASSLEGTPGNTIYF	once	TRBV27	NA	15	TRBJ1-3
TGTGCCAGCAGTTTAGGACAGGGGAATCAGCCCCAGCATTTT	CASSLGQGNQPQHF	NA	TRBV28	TRBD1	14	TRBJ1-5
TGTGCCAGCAGCTTAGGGGGTGACACCGGGGAGCTGTTTTTT	CASSLGGDTGELFF	once	TRBV13	NA	14	TRBJ2-2
TGTGCCAGCAGTTTATTGGCTCCTTCTGAAAAACTGTTTTTT	CASSLLAPSEKLFF	NA	TRBV27	NA	14	TRBJ1-4
TGTGCCAGCGGTCCTGACACTGAAGCTTTCTTT	CASGPDTEAFF	once	TRBV9	NA	11	TRBJ1-1
TGTGCCAGCAGTGACAGTTACAATGAGCAGTTCTTC	CASSDSYNEQFF	NA	TRBV6-6	NA	12	TRBJ2-1
TGTGCCAGCAGCTTGACATTGAACGGGGAGCTGTTTTTT	CASSLTLNGELFF	once	TRBV7-9	NA	13	TRBJ2-2
TGTGCCACCACCGACTTACGAACCTACGAGCAGTACTTC	CATTDLRTYEQYF	NA	TRBV6-5	NA	13	TRBJ2-7
TGCGCCAGCAGCTTGGGGACGGCCAACACCGGGGAGCTGTTTTTT	CASSLGTANTGELFF	NA	TRBV5-1	NA	15	TRBJ2-2
TGCAGTGCTACCCCGGGGCTTGAGCAGTTCTTC	CSATPGLEQFF	NA	TRBV20-1	NA	11	TRBJ2-1
TGTGCCAGCAGTTACGAAGGACAGGGCACTGAAGCTTTCTTT	CASSYEGQGTEAFF	NA	TRBV6-5	TRBD1	14	TRBJ1-1
TGCGCCAGCAGCCAGAGACTGGCTACTAGCACAGATACGCAGTATTTT	CASSQRLATSTDTQYF	NA	TRBV5-1	NA	16	TRBJ2-3
TGTGCCAGCAGTTACGCTTCCGGGACAGGGCAGTACGAGCAGTACTTC	CASSYASGTGQYEQYF	NA	TRBV6-5	TRBD1	16	TRBJ2-7
TGTGCCAGCAGTGATATGGGGTACACAGATACGCAGTATTTT	CASSDMGYTDTQYF	NA	TRBV27	NA	14	TRBJ2-3
TGTGCCAGCAGCCCAGGGGTTAGGTACGAGCAGTACTTC	CASSPGVRYEQYF	NA	TRBV11-2	NA	13	TRBJ2-7
TGTGCCAGCAGCTTAAGCGGAGGGGTTAGCACAGATACGCAGTATTTT	CASSLSGGVSTDTQYF	NA	TRBV9	NA	16	TRBJ2-3
TGTGCCAGCAGCTTTGGACTTTACGGGATGGGCAATGAGCAGTTCTTC	CASSFGLYGMGNEQFF	NA	TRBV5-5	NA	16	TRBJ2-1
TGTGCCAGCAGCCCGACTAGCGGGAGGGGCACAGCTACGCAGTATTTT	CASSPTSGRGTATQYF	NA	TRBV7-9	TRBD2	16	TRBJ2-3
TGTGCCAGCAGCTTCAGGACTAGCGGCTCCTTCGAGCAGTACTTC	CASSFRTSGSFEQYF	NA	TRBV13	TRBD2	15	TRBJ2-7
TGTGCCAGCAGTGAACCACTAGCGGGCAATGAGCAGTTCTTC	CASSEPLAGNEQFF	NA	TRBV2	TRBD2	14	TRBJ2-1
TGTGCCAGCAGCTTCGCCGGGAGCGAGAATGAGCAGTTCTTC	CASSFAGSENEQFF	NA	TRBV7-6	NA	14	TRBJ2-1
TGTGCCAGCAGCTTGGGACAGGGCTTACCCTATGGCTACACCTTC	CASSLGQGLPYGYTF	NA	TRBV5-6	TRBD1	15	TRBJ1-2
TGCAGCGTTGCCCTTTCCCCGCTGACGGTACTCTCCTACAATGAGCAGTTCTTC	CSVALSPLTVLSYNEQFF	NA	TRBV29-1	NA	18	TRBJ2-1
TGCGCCAGCAGCCAAGATACTAGCACAGATACGCAGTATTTT	CASSQDTSTDTQYF	NA	TRBV4-1	NA	14	TRBJ2-3
TGTGCCAGCAGTACCCCCTGGGGCGACGAGCAGTACTTC	CASSTPWGDEQYF	NA	TRBV6-9	NA	13	TRBJ2-7
TGTGCCAGCAGCCTTAGTGGGGACTCCTACGAGCAGTACTTC	CASSLSGDSYEQYF	once	TRBV28	NA	14	TRBJ2-7
TGTGCCAGCAGTCCCTCCGTGGTGGGGAATTCACCCCTCCACTTT	CASSPSVVGNSPLHF	NA	TRBV6-5	NA	15	TRBJ1-6
TGTGCCAGCAGGCATACAGGGGGCTCCTACAATGAGCAGTTCTTC	CASRHTGGSYNEQFF	NA	TRBV28	TRBD1	15	TRBJ2-1
TGCGCCAGCAGCCTACGGTGGAACACCGGGGAGCTGTTTTTT	CASSLRWNTGELFF	NA	TRBV4-3	NA	14	TRBJ2-2
TGTGCCAGCAGCCTCGGGGGTGAAACGGAAGGCTACACCTTC	CASSLGGETEGYTF	once	TRBV7-6	NA	14	TRBJ1-2
TGTGCCAGCAGCTTCCCGGGACTAGCGGGGGGGCTTGCGCAGTATTTT	CASSFPGLAGGLAQYF	NA	TRBV5-6	TRBD2	16	TRBJ2-3
TGTGCCAGCAATTTACCGGGACAGGGGATCAACACCGGGGAGCTGTTTTTT	CASNLPGQGINTGELFF	NA	TRBV28	TRBD1	17	TRBJ2-2
TGTGCCAGCAGCATCACAGGGGACGGTCAGCCCCAGCATTTT	CASSITGDGQPQHF	NA	TRBV5-8	TRBD1	14	TRBJ1-5
TGCAGCGTTGGAGATGGGGGGTACGAGCAGTACTTC	CSVGDGGYEQYF	NA	TRBV29-1	NA	12	TRBJ2-7